This TCR beta chain emerged from a study of blood T cells in healthy people across ages. Background on the study: The capture of about one barcoded beta molecule per two T cells was achieved by template switching.

At least ten counts were recorded for this clonotype. The antigen is undetermined. General observations from the study: As naive T cell percentage varied, TCR beta diversity correlated strongly with it.

The ends were cut back, 5 bases at V and 7 bases at J, with 12 bases in the middle. The CDR3 extends over 13 amino acids. CDR1 PRHDT and CDR2 FYEKMQ come from the germline V gene (reference sequence). The draw of peripheral blood yielded around 9.6 milliliters from each donor. For the second PCR, which ran for about 7 to 11 cycles, a sample-barcoded 5' primer and a J-beta primer mix were used. A single record per CDR3 protein comes from TCRdb applying MiXCR to the 5' RACE reads. The repertoire holds under 2 million distinct CDR3 sequences, with 34% as singletons. This receptor was obtained from a woman younger than 45 in good health. Material: blood. This chain connects TRBV13 to TRBJ2-1, with a possible D match to TRBD1 (5 bases). CDR3 coding DNA: TGTGCCAGCAGCAATGGCAGGGTAAATGAGCAGTTCTTC. This translates into CASSNGRVNEQFF.